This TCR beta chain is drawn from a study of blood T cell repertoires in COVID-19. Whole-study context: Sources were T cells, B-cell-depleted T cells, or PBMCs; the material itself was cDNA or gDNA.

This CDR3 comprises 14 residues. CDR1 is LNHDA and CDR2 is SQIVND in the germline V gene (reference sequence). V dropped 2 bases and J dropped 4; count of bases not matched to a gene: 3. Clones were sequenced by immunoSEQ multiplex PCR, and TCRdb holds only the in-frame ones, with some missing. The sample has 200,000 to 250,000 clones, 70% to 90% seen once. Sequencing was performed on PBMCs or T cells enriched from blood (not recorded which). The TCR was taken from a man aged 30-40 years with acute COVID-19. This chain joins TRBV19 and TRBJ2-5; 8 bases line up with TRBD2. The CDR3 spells CASSISAGGETQYF. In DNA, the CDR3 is TGTGCCAGTAGTATATCCGCGGGGGGAGAGACCCAGTACTTC.